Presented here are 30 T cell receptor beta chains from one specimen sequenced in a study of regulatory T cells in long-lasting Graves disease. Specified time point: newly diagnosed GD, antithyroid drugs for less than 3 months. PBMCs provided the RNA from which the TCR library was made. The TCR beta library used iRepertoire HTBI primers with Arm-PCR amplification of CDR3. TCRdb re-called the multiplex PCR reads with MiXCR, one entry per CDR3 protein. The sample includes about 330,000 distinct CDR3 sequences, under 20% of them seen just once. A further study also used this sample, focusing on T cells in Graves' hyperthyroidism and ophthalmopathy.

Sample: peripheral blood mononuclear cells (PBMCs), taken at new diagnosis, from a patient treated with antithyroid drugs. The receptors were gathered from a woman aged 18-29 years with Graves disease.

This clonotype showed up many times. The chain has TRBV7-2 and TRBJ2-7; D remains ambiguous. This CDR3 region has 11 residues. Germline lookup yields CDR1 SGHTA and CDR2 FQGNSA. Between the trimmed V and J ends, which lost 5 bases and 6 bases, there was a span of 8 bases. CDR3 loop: CASSQSSEQYF. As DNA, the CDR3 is TGTGCCAGCAGCCAGTCGTCCGAGCAGTACTTC. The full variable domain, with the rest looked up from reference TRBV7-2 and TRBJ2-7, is GAGVSQSPSNKVTEKGKDVELRCDPISGHTALYWYRQSLGQGLEFLIYFQGNSAPDKSGLPSDRFSAERTGGSVSTLTIQRTQQEDSAVYLCASSQSSEQYFGPGTRLTVT.

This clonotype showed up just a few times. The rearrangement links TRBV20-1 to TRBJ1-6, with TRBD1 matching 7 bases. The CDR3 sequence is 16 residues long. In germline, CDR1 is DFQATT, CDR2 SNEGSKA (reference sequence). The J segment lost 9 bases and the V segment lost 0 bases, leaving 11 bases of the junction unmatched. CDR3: CSAREGTGTAGSPLHF. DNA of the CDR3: TGCAGTGCTAGAGAGGGAACCGGGACAGCGGGTTCACCCCTCCACTTT.

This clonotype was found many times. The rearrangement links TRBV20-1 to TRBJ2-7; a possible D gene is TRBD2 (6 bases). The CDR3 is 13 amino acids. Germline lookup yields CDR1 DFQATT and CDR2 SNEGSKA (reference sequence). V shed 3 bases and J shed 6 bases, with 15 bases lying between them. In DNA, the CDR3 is TGCAGTGCTAGCGGGCGGGGATTCGGCGAGCAGTACTTC. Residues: CSASGRGFGEQYF.

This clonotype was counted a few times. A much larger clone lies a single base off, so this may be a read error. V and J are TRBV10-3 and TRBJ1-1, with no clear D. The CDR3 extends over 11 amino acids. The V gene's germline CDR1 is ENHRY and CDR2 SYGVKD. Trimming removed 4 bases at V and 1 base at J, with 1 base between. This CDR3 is CAISGNTEAFF. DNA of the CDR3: TGTGCCATCAGTGGGAACACTGAAGCTTTCTTT.

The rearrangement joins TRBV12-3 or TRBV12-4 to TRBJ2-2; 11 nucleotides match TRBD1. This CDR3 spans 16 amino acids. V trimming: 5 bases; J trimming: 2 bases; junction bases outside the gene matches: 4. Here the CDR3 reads CASSLRTGGNTGELFF. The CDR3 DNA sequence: TGTGCCAGCAGTCTCCGGACAGGGGGCAACACCGGGGAGCTGTTTTTT.

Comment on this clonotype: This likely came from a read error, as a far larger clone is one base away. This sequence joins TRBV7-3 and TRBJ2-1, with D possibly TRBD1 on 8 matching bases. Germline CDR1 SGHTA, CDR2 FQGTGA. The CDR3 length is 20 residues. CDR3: CASSYQTGVFAGEEYIEQFF. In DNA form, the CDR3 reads TGTGCCAGCAGCTACCAGACAGGGGTCTTTGCGGGAGAGGAGTACATTGAGCAGTTCTTC.

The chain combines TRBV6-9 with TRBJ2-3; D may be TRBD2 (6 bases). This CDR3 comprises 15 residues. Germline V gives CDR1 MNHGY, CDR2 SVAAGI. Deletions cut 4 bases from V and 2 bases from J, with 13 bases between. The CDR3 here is CASSLLASLTDTQYF. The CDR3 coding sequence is TGTGCCAGCAGTTTGCTAGCGAGTCTCACAGATACGCAGTATTTT.

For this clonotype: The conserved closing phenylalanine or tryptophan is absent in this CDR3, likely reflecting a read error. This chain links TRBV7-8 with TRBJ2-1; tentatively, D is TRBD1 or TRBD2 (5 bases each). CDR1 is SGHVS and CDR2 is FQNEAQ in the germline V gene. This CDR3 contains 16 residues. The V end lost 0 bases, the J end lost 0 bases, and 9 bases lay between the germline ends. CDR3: CASSLASGRSYNEQFL. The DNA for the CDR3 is TGTGCCAGCAGCTTAGCATCGGGGCGCTCCTACAATGAGCAGTTCCTC.

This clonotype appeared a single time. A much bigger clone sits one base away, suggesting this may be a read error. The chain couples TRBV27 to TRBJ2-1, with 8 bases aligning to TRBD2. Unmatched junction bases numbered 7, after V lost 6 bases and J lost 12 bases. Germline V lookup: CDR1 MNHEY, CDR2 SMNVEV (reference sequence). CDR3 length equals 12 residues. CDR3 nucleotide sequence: TGTGCCAGCAGCCCGGCGGGGGGACCGCAGTTCTTC. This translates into CASSPAGGPQFF.

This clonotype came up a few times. In nucleotides, the CDR3 is TGTGCCAGCAGTGACACCAAGGTCAATGAGCAGTTCTTC. Protein sequence: CASSDTKVNEQFF. The chain joins TRBV6-4 to TRBJ2-1; no definite D call. From germline, CDR1 is MRHNA and CDR2 SNTAGT. V was clipped by 2 bases and J by 6 bases, with 8 bases between them. This CDR3 has 13 amino acids.

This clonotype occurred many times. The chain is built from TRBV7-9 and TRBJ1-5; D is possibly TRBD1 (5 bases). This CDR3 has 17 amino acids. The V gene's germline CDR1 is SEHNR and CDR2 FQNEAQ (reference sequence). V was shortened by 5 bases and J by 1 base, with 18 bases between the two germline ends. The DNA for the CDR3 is TGTGCCAGCAGCGTTTGGGGCCGGGGGGGAAGCAATCAGCCCCAGCATTTT. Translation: CASSVWGRGGSNQPQHF.

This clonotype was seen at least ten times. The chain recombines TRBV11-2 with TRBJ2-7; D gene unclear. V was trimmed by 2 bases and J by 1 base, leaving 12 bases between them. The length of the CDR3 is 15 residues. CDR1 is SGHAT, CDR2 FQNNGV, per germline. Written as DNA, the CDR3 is TGTGCCAGCAGCTTATCGCTTTTCCATTCCTACGAGCAGTACTTC. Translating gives CASSLSLFHSYEQYF.

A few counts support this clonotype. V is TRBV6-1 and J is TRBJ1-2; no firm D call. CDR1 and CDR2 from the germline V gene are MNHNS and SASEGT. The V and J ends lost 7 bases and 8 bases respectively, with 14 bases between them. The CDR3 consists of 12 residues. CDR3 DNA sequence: TGTGCCAGCACGGGGAGCGAAGGCGGCTACACCTTC. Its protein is CASTGSEGGYTF.

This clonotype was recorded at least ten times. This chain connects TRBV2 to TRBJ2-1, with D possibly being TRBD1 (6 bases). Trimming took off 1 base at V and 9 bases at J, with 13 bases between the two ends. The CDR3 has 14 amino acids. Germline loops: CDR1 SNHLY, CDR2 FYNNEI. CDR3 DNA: TGTGCCAGCAGTGAAGGGGGGCAGTTAAGTGAGCAGTTCTTC. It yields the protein CASSEGGQLSEQFF.

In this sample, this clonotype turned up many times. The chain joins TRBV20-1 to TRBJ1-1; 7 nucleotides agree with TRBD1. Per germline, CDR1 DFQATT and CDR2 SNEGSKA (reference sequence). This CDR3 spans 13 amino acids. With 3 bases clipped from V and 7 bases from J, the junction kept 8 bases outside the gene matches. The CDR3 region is CSASRDSLNEAFF. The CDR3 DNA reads TGCAGTGCTAGTCGGGACAGCCTGAATGAAGCTTTCTTT.

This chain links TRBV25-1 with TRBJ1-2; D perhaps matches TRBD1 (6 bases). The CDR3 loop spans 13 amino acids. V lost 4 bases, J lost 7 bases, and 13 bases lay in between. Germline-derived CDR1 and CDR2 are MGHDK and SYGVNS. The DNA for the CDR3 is TGTGCCAGCAGTGTAGGGGGTGGCGGTGGCTACACCTTC. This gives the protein CASSVGGGGGYTF.

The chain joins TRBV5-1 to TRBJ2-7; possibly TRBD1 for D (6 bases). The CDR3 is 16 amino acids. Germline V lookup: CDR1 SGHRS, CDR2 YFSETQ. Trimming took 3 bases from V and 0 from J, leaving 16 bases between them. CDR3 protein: CASSWGPEALSYEQYF. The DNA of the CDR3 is TGCGCCAGCAGCTGGGGGCCGGAAGCTCTCTCCTACGAGCAGTACTTC.

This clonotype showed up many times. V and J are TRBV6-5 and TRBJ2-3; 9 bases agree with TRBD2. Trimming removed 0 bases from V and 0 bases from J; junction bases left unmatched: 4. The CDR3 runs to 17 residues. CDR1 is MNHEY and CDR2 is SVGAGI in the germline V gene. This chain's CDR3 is CASSYSTSGSSTDTQYF. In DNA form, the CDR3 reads TGTGCCAGCAGTTACTCGACTAGCGGCTCTAGCACAGATACGCAGTATTTT.

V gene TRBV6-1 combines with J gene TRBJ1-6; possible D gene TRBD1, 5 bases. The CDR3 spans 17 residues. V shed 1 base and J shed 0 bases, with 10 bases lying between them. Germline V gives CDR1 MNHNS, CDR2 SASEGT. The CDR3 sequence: CASSEVGGSSYNSPLHF. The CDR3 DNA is TGTGCCAGCAGTGAAGTGGGGGGGAGCTCCTATAATTCACCCCTCCACTTT.

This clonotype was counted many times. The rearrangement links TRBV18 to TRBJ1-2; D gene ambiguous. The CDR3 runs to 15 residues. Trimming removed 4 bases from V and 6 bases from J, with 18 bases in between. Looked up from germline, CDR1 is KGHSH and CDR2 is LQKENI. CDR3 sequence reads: CASSRGERREDGYTF. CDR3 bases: TGTGCCAGCTCACGCGGGGAGAGGCGAGAGGATGGCTACACCTTC. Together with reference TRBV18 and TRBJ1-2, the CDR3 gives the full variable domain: NAGVMQNPRHLVRRRGQEARLRCSPMKGHSHVYWYRQLPEEGLKFMVYLQKENIIDESGMPKERFSAEFPKEGPSILRIQQVVRGDSAAYFCASSRGERREDGYTFGSGTRLTVV.

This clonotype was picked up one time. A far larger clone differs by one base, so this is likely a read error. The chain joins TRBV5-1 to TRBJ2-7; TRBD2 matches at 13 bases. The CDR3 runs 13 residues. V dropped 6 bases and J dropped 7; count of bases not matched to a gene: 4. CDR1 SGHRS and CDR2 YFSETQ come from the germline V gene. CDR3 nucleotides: TGCGCCAGCAACGGACTAGCGGGAGATGAGCAGTACTTC. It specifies CASNGLAGDEQYF. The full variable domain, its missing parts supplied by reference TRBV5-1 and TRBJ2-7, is KAGVTQTPRYLIKTRGQQVTLSCSPISGHRSVSWYQQTPGQGLQFLFEYFSETQRNKGNFPGRFSGRQFSNSRSEMNVSTLELGDSALYLCASNGLAGDEQYFGPGTRLTVT.

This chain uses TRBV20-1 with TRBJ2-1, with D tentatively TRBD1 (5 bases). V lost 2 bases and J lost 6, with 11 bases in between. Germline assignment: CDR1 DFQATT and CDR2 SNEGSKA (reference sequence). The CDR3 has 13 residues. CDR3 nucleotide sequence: TGCAGTGCTAGACACAGGAACTTCAATGAGCAGTTCTTC. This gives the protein CSARHRNFNEQFF.

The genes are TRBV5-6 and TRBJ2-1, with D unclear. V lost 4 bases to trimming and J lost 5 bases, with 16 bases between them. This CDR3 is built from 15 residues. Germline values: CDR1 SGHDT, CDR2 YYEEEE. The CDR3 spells CASSLLPARNNEQFF. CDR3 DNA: TGTGCCAGCAGCCTCCTCCCAGCTAGAAACAATGAGCAGTTCTTC.

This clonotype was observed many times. In DNA form, the CDR3 reads TGTGCCAGCAGTGAAGCTCGACAGGGCTACGAGCAGTACTTC. Translating it yields CASSEARQGYEQYF. V is TRBV6-1 and J is TRBJ2-7; 7 positions agree with TRBD1. This CDR3 spans 14 amino acids. Germline V gene data show CDR1 as MNHNS and CDR2 as SASEGT. V trimming: 0 bases; J trimming: 3 bases; junction bases outside the gene matches: 2.

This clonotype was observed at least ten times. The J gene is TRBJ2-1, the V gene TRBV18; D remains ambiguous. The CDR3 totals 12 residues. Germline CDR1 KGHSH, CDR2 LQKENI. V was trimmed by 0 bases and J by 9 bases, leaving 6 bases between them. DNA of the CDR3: TGTGCCAGCTCACCACCGTTCGGTGAGCAGTTCTTC. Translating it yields CASSPPFGEQFF.

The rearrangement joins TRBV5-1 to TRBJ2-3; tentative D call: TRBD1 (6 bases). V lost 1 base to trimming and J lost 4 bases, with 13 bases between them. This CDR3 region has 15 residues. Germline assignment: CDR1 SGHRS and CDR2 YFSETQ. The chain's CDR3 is CASSLSGDPADTQYF. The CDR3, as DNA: TGCGCCAGCAGCTTGTCAGGGGACCCCGCAGATACGCAGTATTTT. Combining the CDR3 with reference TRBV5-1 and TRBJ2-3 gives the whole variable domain KAGVTQTPRYLIKTRGQQVTLSCSPISGHRSVSWYQQTPGQGLQFLFEYFSETQRNKGNFPGRFSGRQFSNSRSEMNVSTLELGDSALYLCASSLSGDPADTQYFGPGTRLTVL.

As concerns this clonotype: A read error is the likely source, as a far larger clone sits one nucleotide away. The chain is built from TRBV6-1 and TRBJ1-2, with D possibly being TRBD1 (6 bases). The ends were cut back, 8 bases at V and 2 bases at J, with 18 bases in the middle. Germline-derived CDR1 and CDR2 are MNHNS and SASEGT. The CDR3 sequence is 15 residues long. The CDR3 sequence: CASGVQGVSNYGYTF. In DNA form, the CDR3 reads TGTGCCAGCGGGGTACAGGGAGTTTCCAACTATGGCTACACCTTC.

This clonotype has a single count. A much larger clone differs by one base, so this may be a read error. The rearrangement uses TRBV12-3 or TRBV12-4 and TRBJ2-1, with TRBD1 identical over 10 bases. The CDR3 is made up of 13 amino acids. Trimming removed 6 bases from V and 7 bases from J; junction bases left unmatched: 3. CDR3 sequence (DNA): TGTGCCAGCAGCCGGGGACAGGGGAATGAGCAGTTCTTC. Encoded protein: CASSRGQGNEQFF.

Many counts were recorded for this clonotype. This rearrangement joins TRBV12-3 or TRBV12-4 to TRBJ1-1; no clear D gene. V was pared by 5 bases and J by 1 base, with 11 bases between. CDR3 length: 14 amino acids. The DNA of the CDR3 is TGTGCCAGCAGTCCCGGGAGCGGGAACACTGAAGCTTTCTTT. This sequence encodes CASSPGSGNTEAFF.

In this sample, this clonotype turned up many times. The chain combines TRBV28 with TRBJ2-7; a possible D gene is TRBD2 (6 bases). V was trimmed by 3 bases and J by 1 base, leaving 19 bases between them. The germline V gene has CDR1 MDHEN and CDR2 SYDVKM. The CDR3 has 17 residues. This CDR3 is CASSLLGGGRISYEQYF. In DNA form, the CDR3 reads TGTGCCAGCAGTTTGTTGGGGGGTGGGCGGATATCCTACGAGCAGTACTTC.